This TCR beta chain was observed in a study of cytomegalovirus exposure and HLA in healthy donors. In this sample, this clone turned up once. Its cognate antigen is unknown. Study-wide results and caveats: For TCR beta chains, V- and J-gene trimming was later linked to a missense DCLRE1C variant. Available immune exposure information covered CMV serostatus only. The authors excluded some V segments, including TRBV6-2 and TRBV6-3, as indistinguishable.

13 Jbeta primers and 60 Vbeta primers were used for the PCR. Study processing details: As a later analysis found, there were tens of millions of unique TCR beta chains, of which around 10 million were shared. Measured with immunoSEQ multiplex PCR; TCRdb has only the in-frame clones, and not every one. V and J calls and clone size are copied from that table; D and trimming were computed from the DNA. The table shows under 200,000 clones, with about 70% occurring only once. Between the trimmed V and J ends, which lost 1 base and 0 bases, there was a span of 4 bases. Per germline, CDR1 SEHNR and CDR2 FQNEAQ (reference sequence). CDR3 length equals 14 residues.

Sequenced material: PBMCs. The rearrangement uses TRBV7-9 and TRBJ1-5; no clear D. The origin of this receptor is a woman younger than 45 in good health and CMV-seronegative. Here the CDR3 reads CASSLDSSNQPQHF. The CDR3 DNA follows: TGTGCCAGCAGCTTAGACAGTAGCAATCAGCCCCAGCATTTT.